The T cell receptor (beta chain) described here comes from a study of OX40 agonist ivuxolimab in advanced cancers. Comment on this clone: Its antigen is unidentified.

Study outcomes and limitations: With doses of 0.1 to 3.0 mg/kg, CD4+ and CD8+ blood T cells had undergone clonal expansion by week 6.

Here immunoSEQ multiplex PCR was the method, and the copy in TCRdb shows in-frame clones only, minus some. Of about 66,000 clones listed, roughly nine tenths are singletons. Blood specimens came from baseline, cycle 4 day 1, and cycle 7 day 1. This clonotype was sampled from an adult with an advanced solid tumor such as melanoma, head and neck, liver or kidney cancer. The sample consisted of CD4+ or CD8+ T cells sorted from blood, taken in a trial of the OX40 agonist ivuxolimab.

CDR3 residues: CASSESRQVEAFF. The CDR3 DNA reads TGCGCCAGCAGTGAGTCGAGGCAGGTGGAAGCTTTCTTT. V usage is TRBV10-2 and J usage is TRBJ1-1; D is ambiguous. Germline CDR1 is WSHSY and CDR2 is SAAADI. V dropped 0 bases and J dropped 8 bases, with 10 bases sitting between them. This CDR3 spans 13 amino acids.